This T cell receptor (beta chain) was recovered during a study of lymphopenia after photon versus proton radiotherapy. Study-wide results and limits: Under photons, naive T cells and diversity fell while effector/memory populations rose. Larger post-nadir TCR diversity loss correlated inversely with survival in deceased patients. After the lymphocyte nadir, photon-treated repertoires showed oligoclonal expansion, especially of CD8+ Temra cells.

This clone appeared a few times. Its specificity is not known. Losses at the gene ends were 4 bases for V and 2 bases for J; bases not matched to a gene: 7. The CDR3 runs 15 residues. Germline V CDR1 and CDR2: MGHRA, YSYEKL. Clones were sequenced by immunoSEQ multiplex PCR, and TCRdb holds only the in-frame ones, with some missing. In the table there are roughly 63,000 clones, less than 85% of which are singletons. The receptor's source is a man in his sixties with pancreatic cancer. The source was peripheral blood, collected from a patient treated with proton-based radiotherapy. This chain links TRBV4-1 with TRBJ2-7, with 8 positions matching TRBD1. The CDR3 is CASSPDRGSAYEQYF. The CDR3 bases are TGCGCCAGCAGCCCTGACAGGGGATCTGCCTACGAGCAGTACTTC.